The 20 T cell receptor beta chains reported below all come from one sample, sequenced in a study of cytomegalovirus exposure and HLA in healthy donors. Libraries were prepared by immunoSEQ multiplex PCR; TCRdb keeps only in-frame clonotypes and omits some of them. The repertoire includes 60,000 to 90,000 clones, around four fifths of them detected once, and 3% sits in the top ten. What was sequenced was PBMCs. Receptor source: a man between 25 and 39 years old in good health and CMV-seronegative.

The chain employs TRBV7-3 and TRBJ2-2; 9 nucleotides line up with TRBD1. Germline trimming cut 5 bases from V and 5 bases from J; bases unmatched to any gene: 12. This CDR3 is built from 17 residues. CDR1 is SGHTA and CDR2 is FQGTGA in the germline V gene. The CDR3 here is CASSPDGGQGETGELFF. In DNA form, the CDR3 reads TGTGCCAGCAGCCCAGACGGGGGACAGGGCGAGACCGGGGAGCTGTTTTTT.

This clone was found a few times. The DNA for the CDR3 is TGTGCCAGCAGTTTCGAACAGGTAGCCCAAGAGACCCAGTACTTC. Translated: CASSFEQVAQETQYF. The chain uses TRBV7-2 and TRBJ2-5, with a weak D call TRBD1 (5 bases). This CDR3 spans 15 amino acids. The V and J ends lost 6 bases and 1 base respectively, with 15 bases between them. CDR1 and CDR2 from the germline V gene are SGHTA and FQGNSA.

There are a few counts of this clone. The genes are TRBV21-1 and TRBJ2-7; the table's TRBD1 call for D was not verified on the DNA. TRBV21-1 is recorded as a pseudogene. This CDR3 contains 16 residues. The CDR3 sequence: CASSKGKTTGGNEQYV. In nucleotides, the CDR3 is TGTGCCAGCAGCAAAGGAAAAACGACAGGGGGCAACGAGCAGTACGTC.

The rearrangement uses TRBV12-5 and TRBJ2-2; D remains unclear. The CDR3 consists of 13 residues. V dropped 3 bases and J dropped 7 bases, with 9 bases sitting between them. The germline gives CDR1 LGHNT, CDR2 FRNRAP. CDR3 in DNA: TGTGCTAGTGGTTTTAGGCCGGGCGGGGAGCTGTTTTTT. Encoded protein: CASGFRPGGELFF. Filled out from reference TRBV12-5 and TRBJ2-2, the complete variable domain reads DARVTQTPRHKVTEMGQEVTMRCQPILGHNTVFWYRQTMMQGLELLAYFRNRAPLDDSGMPKDRFSAEMPDATLATLKIQPSEPRDSAVYFCASGFRPGGELFFGEGSRLTVL.

The chain joins TRBV2 to TRBJ1-1, with 9 bases fitting TRBD1. The V gene's germline CDR1 is SNHLY and CDR2 FYNNEI. Trimming removed 4 bases from V and 5 bases from J; junction bases left unmatched: 14. The CDR3 loop spans 17 amino acids. DNA for the CDR3: TGTGCCAGCAGTGTAACAGGGGGCGGGTTATGGTATACTGAAGCTTTCTTT. Its protein is CASSVTGGGLWYTEAFF. Supplemented by reference TRBV2 and TRBJ1-1, the full variable domain reads EPEVTQTPSHQVTQMGQEVILRCVPISNHLYFYWYRQILGQKVEFLVSFYNNEISEKSEIFDDQFSVERPDGSNFTLKIRSTKLEDSAMYFCASSVTGGGLWYTEAFFGQGTRLTVV.

The V and J genes are TRBV19 and TRBJ2-2; tentatively, D is TRBD1 (6 bases). The CDR3 contains 14 residues. V lost 5 bases to trimming and J lost 3 bases, with 10 bases between them. Germline V gene lookup returns CDR1 LNHDA and CDR2 SQIVND (reference sequence). The CDR3 DNA sequence: TGTGCCAGTAGTTCCCAGGGGCACACCGGGGAGCTGTTTTTT. Its protein is CASSSQGHTGELFF.

The chain is built from TRBV10-1 and TRBJ2-7; 7 positions agree with TRBD2. CDR1 WNHNN and CDR2 SYGVQD come from the germline V gene (reference sequence). Germline trimming cut 4 bases from V and 6 bases from J; bases unmatched to any gene: 30. The CDR3 runs to 21 residues. The CDR3, as DNA: TGCGCCAGCAGTGTAGACGAACGGGGACTATTCAAAATTTCGTGTAGTGTCGAGCAGTACGTC. Protein sequence: CASSVDERGLFKISCSVEQYV.

This chain connects TRBV5-8 to TRBJ2-3; 13 nucleotides match TRBD2. The V segment lost 0 bases and the J segment 2 bases; nucleotides outside the gene matches: 9. CDR1 and CDR2 (germline): SGHTS, YDEGEE. The CDR3 spans 19 residues. CDR3 sequence reads: CASSLALLGLAGYTDTQYF. The CDR3 DNA reads TGTGCCAGCAGCTTGGCCCTCTTGGGACTAGCGGGATACACAGATACGCAGTATTTT.

The rearrangement joins TRBV4-1 to TRBJ1-2; 8 positions match TRBD1. Germline V gives CDR1 MGHRA, CDR2 YSYEKL. This CDR3 has 15 amino acids. J lost 2 bases, V lost 7 bases, and 9 bases had no gene match. The CDR3 bases are TGCGCCAGCAAGCCGTGGACAGGGCGAAACTATGGCTACACCTTC. This translates into CASKPWTGRNYGYTF.

The V and J genes are TRBV4-1 and TRBJ2-7, with D perhaps TRBD2 (7 bases). The V end lost 7 bases, the J end lost 4 bases, and 20 bases lay between the germline ends. Germline V gene data show CDR1 as MGHRA and CDR2 as YSYEKL. This CDR3 comprises 15 residues. The CDR3: CASKLGGGPGYEQYF. The CDR3 region has the DNA TGCGCCAGCAAGCTAGGGGGGGGCCCGGGGTACGAGCAGTACTTC.

This clone was seen only a few times. The chain carries TRBV23-1 and TRBJ1-5, with D possibly TRBD1 on 6 matching bases. TRBV23-1 counts as an open reading frame of uncertain function. V lost 0 bases, J lost 4 bases, and 13 bases lay in between. The CDR3 is 16 amino acids. The CDR3 loop reads CASSQSLRGWNQPQHF. The CDR3 DNA follows: TGCGCCAGCAGTCAATCGCTCAGGGGATGGAATCAGCCCCAGCATTTT.

This clone was counted a few times. This chain links TRBV7-3 with TRBJ1-1; TRBD1 is a possible D gene (5 bases). The CDR3 covers 13 residues. Trimming removed 1 base at V and 5 bases at J, with 8 bases between. The germline CDR1 and CDR2 sequences are SGHTA and FQGTGA. The CDR3 loop reads CASSLNRGTEAFF. DNA of the CDR3: TGTGCCAGCAGCTTAAATAGGGGTACTGAAGCTTTCTTT. The full variable domain, its missing parts supplied by reference TRBV7-3 and TRBJ1-1, is GAGVSQTPSNKVTEKGKYVELRCDPISGHTALYWYRQSLGQGPEFLIYFQGTGAADDSGLPNDRFFAVRPEGSVSTLKIQRTERGDSAVYLCASSLNRGTEAFFGQGTRLTVV.

The chain uses TRBV6-5 and TRBJ1-2, with 7 bases matching TRBD1. Losses at the gene ends were 2 bases for V and 4 bases for J; bases not matched to a gene: 7. From germline, CDR1 is MNHEY and CDR2 SVGAGI. The length of the CDR3 is 15 residues. The CDR3 reads CASSYTGTVFYGYTF. CDR3 nucleotide sequence: TGTGCCAGCAGTTACACCGGGACAGTCTTCTATGGCTACACCTTC.

Of note for this clone: Other DNA sequences in this specimen translate into the identical CDR3. The V call is TRBV12-5, the J call TRBJ1-2; D call uncertain. Trimming stripped 3 bases from V and 5 bases from J, with 7 bases between. Germline V gives CDR1 LGHNT, CDR2 FRNRAP. The CDR3 runs to 12 residues. CDR3 protein: CASGFSGYGYTF. DNA for the CDR3: TGTGCTAGTGGTTTTTCGGGATATGGCTACACCTTC. The complete variable domain, with remaining parts taken from reference TRBV12-5 and TRBJ1-2, reads DARVTQTPRHKVTEMGQEVTMRCQPILGHNTVFWYRQTMMQGLELLAYFRNRAPLDDSGMPKDRFSAEMPDATLATLKIQPSEPRDSAVYFCASGFSGYGYTFGSGTRLTVV.

V and J are TRBV7-3 and TRBJ1-1; 7 bases agree with TRBD1. Trimming took 5 bases from V and 11 from J; bases not matched to a gene: 14. Looked up from germline, CDR1 is SGHTA and CDR2 is FQGTGA. CDR3 length equals 14 residues. This CDR3 reads CASSPTGPPGWAFF. DNA of the CDR3: TGTGCCAGCAGCCCGACAGGGCCACCCGGTTGGGCTTTCTTT.

The rearrangement links TRBV28 to TRBJ2-7; tentative D call: TRBD1 (6 bases). The V and J ends lost 5 bases and 2 bases respectively, with 16 bases between them. The CDR3 runs 15 residues. Germline assignment: CDR1 MDHEN and CDR2 SYDVKM. CDR3 sequence: CASSPEGVRTYEQYF. As DNA, the CDR3 is TGTGCCAGCAGTCCCGAGGGGGTTCGCACCTACGAGCAGTACTTC.

Here the CDR3 DNA reads TGCGCCAGCAGGCAATCCGGGACAGCCTACGAGCAGTACTTC. Its translation: CASRQSGTAYEQYF. This chain connects TRBV4-1 to TRBJ2-7, with TRBD1 identical over 7 bases. From germline, CDR1 is MGHRA and CDR2 YSYEKL. J was trimmed by 2 bases and V by 6 bases; bases with no gene match: 7. The CDR3 is made up of 14 amino acids.

The chain is built from TRBV27 and TRBJ2-3; 8 nucleotides line up with TRBD2. Germline CDR1 reads MNHEY; CDR2 reads SMNVEV (reference sequence). Trimming removed 5 bases from V and 2 bases from J; junction bases left unmatched: 12. The CDR3 totals 17 residues. The CDR3 reads CASSILSAGGPTDTQYF. The CDR3 region has the DNA TGTGCCAGCAGTATCCTCTCCGCGGGGGGCCCCACAGATACGCAGTATTTT.

This rearrangement joins TRBV19 to TRBJ1-5; unclear D gene. This CDR3 is 15 amino acids long. CDR1 LNHDA and CDR2 SQIVND come from the germline V gene (reference sequence). Trimming removed 3 bases from V and 0 bases from J, with 9 bases in between. CDR3 nucleotides: TGTGCCAGTAGTATCGCAGGTTATAGCAATCAGCCCCAGCATTTT. This translates into CASSIAGYSNQPQHF.

The rearrangement joins TRBV7-8 to TRBJ2-7; perhaps TRBD1 as D (5 bases). The CDR3 loop spans 14 amino acids. The germline V gene has CDR1 SGHVS and CDR2 FQNEAQ. The V gene lost 0 bases and the J gene lost 6 bases, with 12 bases spanning the gap. The CDR3 region has the DNA TGTGCCAGCAGCTTAGCGCAGCAGGGTGGCGAGCAGTACTTC. Its protein product is CASSLAQQGGEQYF.